Below, 32 T cell receptor beta chains from the same sample are listed, as sequenced in a study of blood T cells in healthy people across ages. With a J-beta primer mix and a sample-barcoded 5' primer, a second PCR ran 7 to 11 cycles. TCRdb re-called the 5' RACE reads through MiXCR, storing one row per CDR3 protein. Of approximately 600,000 distinct CDR3 sequences in the sample, 58% are singletons; the top ten hold roughly 34%. Sequencing used blood. These receptors were taken from a man between 60 and 75 years old in good health.

The chain is built from TRBV3-1 and TRBJ2-5, with unresolved D. The J call may be wrong; the DNA end is better matched by TRBJ2-7. This CDR3 has 13 residues. Germline V gives CDR1 LGHDT, CDR2 YNNKEL (reference sequence). The CDR3 region is CASSQDYGYEQYF. The CDR3, as DNA: TGTGCCAGCAGCCAAGATTACGGGTACGAGCAGTACTTC.

This clonotype occurred a few times. The V call is TRBV20-1, the J call TRBJ1-2; unclear D gene. Germline-derived CDR1 and CDR2 are DFQATT and SNEGSKA (reference sequence). The CDR3 sequence is 12 residues long. Trimming took off 5 bases at V and 0 bases at J, with 7 bases between the two ends. This chain's CDR3 is CSAFSSNYGYTF. The DNA of the CDR3 is TGCAGTGCTTTCAGCTCTAACTATGGCTACACCTTC.

The V call is TRBV18, the J call TRBJ2-5; TRBD1 aligns across 10 bases. In germline, CDR1 is KGHSH, CDR2 LQKENI. After removal of 8 bases from V and 5 bases from J, the junction contained 8 bases not matched to a gene. The CDR3 length is 14 residues. CDR3 DNA sequence: TGTGCCAGCGCGACAAGGACAGGGGGTGAGACCCAGTACTTC. Protein sequence: CASATRTGGETQYF. The whole variable domain, remainder taken from reference TRBV18 and TRBJ2-5, is NAGVMQNPRHLVRRRGQEARLRCSPMKGHSHVYWYRQLPEEGLKFMVYLQKENIIDESGMPKERFSAEFPKEGPSILRIQQVVRGDSAAYFCASATRTGGETQYFGPGTRLLVL.

This clonotype was detected a few times. The V call is TRBV6-5, the J call TRBJ1-2, with D possibly TRBD1 on 5 matching bases. V was shortened by 0 bases and J by 8 bases, with 16 bases between the two germline ends. Germline V gene lookup returns CDR1 MNHEY and CDR2 SVGAGI. CDR3 length: 15 residues. The CDR3 DNA is TGTGCCAGCAGTTACTCGGGCGGGGGTCTAGGGGGCTACACCTTC. Amino acid sequence: CASSYSGGGLGGYTF.

The J gene is TRBJ1-1, the V gene TRBV6-1; TRBD1 is a possible D gene (5 bases). Trimming took off 5 bases at V and 0 bases at J, with 16 bases between the two ends. CDR1 MNHNS and CDR2 SASEGT come from the germline V gene. The CDR3 has 16 amino acids. Written as DNA, the CDR3 is TGTGCCAGCAGTCAGGGTACGGGAGGGGTGAACACTGAAGCTTTCTTT. Translated: CASSQGTGGVNTEAFF.

This clonotype showed up just once. One end of the junction is discordant with germline, which a read error may explain. The V call is TRBV5-5, the J call TRBJ2-7; TRBD1 aligns across 7 bases. Germline V gives CDR1 SGHKS, CDR2 YYEKEE (reference sequence). This CDR3 comprises 16 residues. The CDR3 sequence is CTSSLGPQTGVAEQYF. CDR3 nucleotide sequence: TGTACCAGCAGCTTGGGACCCCAAACAGGGGTAGCAGAGCAGTACTTC.

The genes are TRBV7-9 and TRBJ1-4; D unresolved. The V end was cut by 5 bases, the J end by 4 bases, with 14 bases between. CDR3 length equals 15 residues. The germline V gene encodes CDR1 SEHNR and CDR2 FQNEAQ (reference sequence). The CDR3 region is CASSPGRKVNEKLFF. CDR3 bases: TGTGCCAGCAGCCCAGGCAGGAAGGTTAATGAAAAACTGTTTTTT.

The chain combines TRBV3-1 with TRBJ2-5, with unresolved D. This CDR3 is built from 14 residues. Germline V gives CDR1 LGHDT, CDR2 YNNKEL (reference sequence). Trimming took 0 bases from V and 5 from J, leaving 10 bases between them. In nucleotides, the CDR3 is TGTGCCAGCAGCCAAGATGCCCGACTGGAGACCCAGTACTTC. It codes for CASSQDARLETQYF.

This chain joins TRBV7-9 and TRBJ1-2, with TRBD1 matching over 9 bases. Germline loops: CDR1 SEHNR, CDR2 FQNEAQ (reference sequence). J was trimmed by 6 bases and V by 6 bases; bases with no gene match: 11. CDR3 length: 15 amino acids. The CDR3 DNA reads TGTGCCAGCAGTAAGACAGGGGGTGTATTAGATGGCTACACCTTC. As protein: CASSKTGGVLDGYTF.

CDR3: CSVRSQNTEAFF. The CDR3 DNA follows: TGCAGCGTCCGCAGTCAGAACACTGAAGCTTTCTTT. V gene TRBV29-1 combines with J gene TRBJ1-1; the D is unclear. CDR3 length: 12 amino acids. Trimming cost V 6 bases and J 1 base, with 9 bases left between them. Germline V lookup: CDR1 SQVTM, CDR2 ANQGSEA. Filled out from reference TRBV29-1 and TRBJ1-1, the complete variable domain reads SAVISQKPSRDICQRGTSLTIQCQVDSQVTMMFWYRQQPGQSLTLIATANQGSEATYESGFVIDKFPISRPNLTFSTLTVSNMSPEDSSIYLCSVRSQNTEAFFGQGTRLTVV.

About this clonotype: This may be a read error: a much more frequent sequence differs by one nucleotide. V and J are TRBV29-1 and TRBJ2-5; no clear D. V lost 7 bases to trimming and J lost 5 bases, with 11 bases between them. This CDR3 is 11 amino acids long. Germline V gene lookup returns CDR1 SQVTM and CDR2 ANQGSEA. The CDR3 loop reads CSGEVGETQYF. CDR3 in DNA: TGCAGCGGTGAGGTGGGGGAGACCCAGTACTTC.

CDR3 in DNA: TGCGCCAGCAGCCAAGCGCCTTGGGGGGGCACCGTTGAAAAACTGTTTTTT. It translates to CASSQAPWGGTVEKLFF. The gene calls are TRBV4-1 and TRBJ1-4, with D possibly matching TRBD1 (6 bases). Germline lookup yields CDR1 MGHRA and CDR2 YSYEKL. V was trimmed by 1 base and J by 7 bases, leaving 19 bases between them. This CDR3 spans 17 amino acids.

The chain is built from TRBV6-6 and TRBJ2-6, with no clear D. The CDR3 spans 14 residues. Deletions cut 7 bases from V and 4 bases from J, with 11 bases between. Germline V lookup: CDR1 MNHNY, CDR2 SVGAGI (reference sequence). The CDR3 region is CASTDPGGANVLTF. In nucleotides, the CDR3 is TGTGCCAGCACTGACCCCGGGGGGGCCAACGTCCTGACTTTC.

V is TRBV3-1 and J is TRBJ2-5; D perhaps matches TRBD2 (5 bases). Germline assignment: CDR1 LGHDT and CDR2 YNNKEL (reference sequence). The ends were cut back, 2 bases at V and 5 bases at J, with 18 bases in the middle. This CDR3 comprises 16 residues. The CDR3 sequence is CASSQRRRSSGETQYF. CDR3 DNA sequence: TGTGCCAGCAGCCAACGGCGTCGTTCGTCGGGGGAGACCCAGTACTTC.

About this clonotype: Sequence at one end of the junction differs from germline and may be a read error. This chain joins TRBV9 and TRBJ2-5; TRBD1 aligns across 11 bases. The CDR3 is made up of 16 amino acids. The germline CDR1 and CDR2 sequences are SGDLS and YYNGEE. In DNA, the CDR3 is TGTGCCAGCGGCGTGGTGCCGGGACAGGGGGAAGAGACCCAGTACTTC. It specifies CASGVVPGQGEETQYF.

This clonotype was seen a single time. This chain links TRBV5-1 with TRBJ2-1, with D possibly being TRBD1 or TRBD2 (6 bases each). The CDR3 is 14 amino acids. V was pared by 7 bases and J by 6 bases, with 17 bases between. The germline V gene has CDR1 SGHRS and CDR2 YFSETQ. This CDR3 reads CASAQGGFGNEQFF. The CDR3 DNA reads TGCGCCAGCGCCCAAGGGGGGTTTGGCAATGAGCAGTTCTTC.

A note on this clonotype: A single base separates this from a much larger clone, so it may be a read error. CDR3 nucleotide sequence: TGTGCCAGCAGTTACTCCCCTCGAGGGGGCTTTGGAAACGAGCAGTACTTC. This codes for CASSYSPRGGFGNEQYF. This chain uses TRBV6-5 with TRBJ2-7, with 7 bases fitting TRBD1. The CDR3 loop spans 17 amino acids. Germline CDR1 MNHEY, CDR2 SVGAGI. V trimming: 0 bases; J trimming: 5 bases; junction bases outside the gene matches: 13.

J is TRBJ2-7 and V is TRBV20-1; the D gene is possibly TRBD2 (6 bases). The CDR3 consists of 11 residues. The V end was cut by 5 bases, the J end by 6 bases, with 11 bases between. Germline-derived CDR1 and CDR2 are DFQATT and SNEGSKA (reference sequence). DNA of the CDR3: TGCAGTGCTGGAGGGGAAGGCGAGCAGTACTTC. Its translation is CSAGGEGEQYF.

This clonotype came up a few times. The chain joins TRBV25-1 to TRBJ1-2; 10 positions agree with TRBD1. V lost 5 bases to trimming and J lost 7 bases; unmatched junction nucleotides: 13. Looked up from germline, CDR1 is MGHDK and CDR2 is SYGVNS. This CDR3 comprises 16 residues. CDR3 in DNA: TGTGCCAGCAGTTCGTTAAGACAGGGGGCGTCAAGTGGCTACACCTTC. This gives the protein CASSSLRQGASSGYTF.

CDR3 in amino acids: CASGLQGRGDTQYF. CDR3 in DNA: TGTGCTAGTGGTTTACAGGGGCGAGGGGATACGCAGTATTTT. The genes are TRBV12-5 and TRBJ2-3; 7 bases map to TRBD1. The V segment lost 3 bases and the J segment 6 bases; nucleotides outside the gene matches: 6. CDR1 and CDR2 from the germline V gene are LGHNT and FRNRAP. The CDR3 runs to 14 residues.

This clonotype was counted a few times. CDR3 sequence reads: CAISLGSGTEAFF. The CDR3 DNA sequence: TGTGCCATCAGTCTGGGGTCGGGAACTGAAGCTTTCTTT. The V gene is TRBV10-3, the J gene TRBJ1-1, with no clear D. Trimming removed 5 bases at V and 5 bases at J, with 12 bases between. This CDR3 has 13 amino acids. Germline V gene lookup returns CDR1 ENHRY and CDR2 SYGVKD.

This clonotype showed up just a few times. This chain connects TRBV20-1 to TRBJ1-1; D is undetermined. The V end lost 1 base, the J end lost 3 bases, and 15 bases lay between the germline ends. Germline CDR1 is DFQATT and CDR2 is SNEGSKA (reference sequence). The CDR3 consists of 15 residues. The CDR3 loop reads CSARGGVGEYTEAFF. The DNA for the CDR3 is TGCAGTGCTAGAGGCGGGGTTGGGGAATACACTGAAGCTTTCTTT.

The chain recombines TRBV4-2 with TRBJ1-3, with a weak D call TRBD1 (6 bases). V lost 1 base to trimming and J lost 6 bases, with 16 bases between them. The CDR3 has 16 amino acids. From germline, CDR1 is LGHNA and CDR2 YNFKEQ. The CDR3: CASSQATGQRTNTIYF. CDR3 nucleotide sequence: TGTGCCAGCAGCCAAGCAACCGGACAGCGAACAAACACCATATATTTT.

This chain links TRBV20-1 with TRBJ2-7; 10 bases agree with TRBD2. Germline V gene lookup returns CDR1 DFQATT and CDR2 SNEGSKA (reference sequence). With 5 bases clipped from V and 0 bases from J, the junction kept 4 bases outside the gene matches. The CDR3 contains 14 residues. CDR3 sequence: CSAVAGGSSYEQYF. The CDR3 DNA reads TGCAGTGCTGTAGCGGGGGGTTCCTCCTACGAGCAGTACTTC.

The rearrangement uses TRBV18 and TRBJ2-1, with 9 nucleotides matching TRBD1. The V gene end was trimmed by 1 base and the J gene end by 1 base; junction bases not matched to a gene: 2. The CDR3 has 16 residues. Germline assignment: CDR1 KGHSH and CDR2 LQKENI. In DNA, the CDR3 is TGTGCCAGCTCACCACAGGGACAGGGTTCCTACAATGAGCAGTTCTTC. Amino acid sequence: CASSPQGQGSYNEQFF. Full variable domain (missing parts from reference TRBV18 and TRBJ2-1): NAGVMQNPRHLVRRRGQEARLRCSPMKGHSHVYWYRQLPEEGLKFMVYLQKENIIDESGMPKERFSAEFPKEGPSILRIQQVVRGDSAAYFCASSPQGQGSYNEQFFGPGTRLTVL.

This clonotype has more than one count but fewer than ten. This chain links TRBV6-5 with TRBJ1-1; D gene uncertain. The CDR3 is 14 amino acids. The ends were cut back, 7 bases at V and 3 bases at J, with 15 bases in the middle. Per germline, CDR1 MNHEY and CDR2 SVGAGI. CDR3 region: CASMIGPVYTEAFF. The DNA of the CDR3 is TGTGCCAGCATGATTGGGCCCGTGTACACTGAAGCTTTCTTT.

A single count supports this clonotype. The J gene is TRBJ2-5, the V gene TRBV6-5, with 7 bases that match TRBD1. This CDR3 has 15 residues. With V trimmed by 10 bases and J by 2 bases, 13 bases remained unmatched. CDR1 is MNHEY and CDR2 is SVGAGI in the germline V gene. CDR3 in amino acids: CATKPDRVGQETQYF. The CDR3 DNA reads as TGTGCCACCAAACCCGACAGGGTGGGACAAGAGACCCAGTACTTC.

In the case of this clonotype: A read error may produce the germline difference seen at one junction end. The V call is TRBV2, the J call TRBJ2-2, with D perhaps TRBD2 (6 bases). Germline lookup yields CDR1 SNHLY and CDR2 FYNNEI. The CDR3 covers 15 residues. The CDR3 sequence is CASSERPGQSGGLFF. The CDR3 DNA is TGTGCCAGCAGTGAAAGGCCCGGACAATCCGGGGGGCTGTTTTTT. The full variable domain, its missing parts supplied by reference TRBV2 and TRBJ2-2, is EPEVTQTPSHQVTQMGQEVILRCVPISNHLYFYWYRQILGQKVEFLVSFYNNEISEKSEIFDDQFSVERPDGSNFTLKIRSTKLEDSAMYFCASSERPGQSGGLFFGEGSRLTVL.

The chain joins TRBV4-2 to TRBJ2-1; TRBD2 is a possible D gene (5 bases). The length of the CDR3 is 15 residues. Germline V lookup: CDR1 LGHNA, CDR2 YNFKEQ. V was shortened by 1 base and J by 4 bases, with 11 bases between the two germline ends. DNA for the CDR3: TGTGCCAGCAGCCAAGGGCCCGGGGAATACAATGAGCAGTTCTTC. It is translated as CASSQGPGEYNEQFF.

The gene calls are TRBV29-1 and TRBJ2-3; 7 bases align to TRBD2. V dropped 6 bases and J dropped 2; count of bases not matched to a gene: 8. The CDR3 covers 14 residues. CDR1 is SQVTM and CDR2 is ANQGSEA in the germline V gene. The CDR3 DNA follows: TGCAGCGTCGGGAGGTGGGGGAACACAGATACGCAGTATTTT. It codes for CSVGRWGNTDTQYF.

This chain uses TRBV6-5 with TRBJ2-3, with D possibly TRBD2 on 6 matching bases. CDR1 and CDR2 from the germline V gene are MNHEY and SVGAGI. V was trimmed by 4 bases and J by 8 bases, leaving 10 bases between them. CDR3 length: 12 amino acids. The CDR3 DNA is TGTGCCAGCAGTTTCGTCGGGGGTACGCAGTATTTT. Protein product: CASSFVGGTQYF.

V and J are TRBV18 and TRBJ1-2, with D unresolved. V was pared by 4 bases and J by 4 bases, with 10 bases between. The CDR3 spans 13 residues. Germline CDR1 is KGHSH and CDR2 is LQKENI. The CDR3 loop reads CASSRPGVYGYTF. The CDR3 coding sequence is TGTGCCAGCTCACGCCCTGGGGTCTATGGCTACACCTTC.